Below, 11 T cell receptor beta chains from the same sample are listed, as sequenced in a study of cytomegalovirus exposure and HLA in healthy donors (dated by TCRdb to about 2017). Library creation used the immunoSEQ multiplex PCR assay. For the multiplex PCR, a mixture combining 60 forward primers for TCR Vbeta segments and 13 reverse primers for TCR Jbeta segments was used. Imported from immuneACCESS, the table was reduced by TCRdb to in-frame sequences with V and J called. These copies leave out some clones; in studies compared against another copy, an unresolved V gene accounts for under half, and the cause of the remainder is not known. Counted in this sample were about 220,000 clones; more than 65% of them appeared once. The ten largest clones take up less than 2% of the sample. Sequencing used PBMCs. These receptors were collected from a woman in her twenties or thirties in good health and CMV-seronegative.

The chain links TRBV4-2 to TRBJ1-5, with a weak D call TRBD1 (6 bases). V was shortened by 4 bases and J by 3 bases, with 13 bases between the two germline ends. The germline V gene encodes CDR1 LGHNA and CDR2 YNFKEQ. There are 15 residues in the CDR3. CDR3 region: CASSLKTGFNQPQHF. In nucleotides, the CDR3 is TGTGCCAGCAGCCTAAAGACAGGATTCAATCAGCCCCAGCATTTT.

V is TRBV5-6 and J is TRBJ2-1, with D hard to call. The CDR3 totals 18 residues. Germline CDR1 is SGHDT and CDR2 is YYEEEE. V was clipped by 0 bases and J by 0 bases, with 16 bases between them. The CDR3 nucleotides read TGTGCCAGCAGCTTGGACGGGTATTTTATGAGCTCCTACAATGAGCAGTTCTTC. It codes for CASSLDGYFMSSYNEQFF.

The rearrangement links TRBV19 to TRBJ1-2; no clear D gene. The V end lost 4 bases, the J end lost 5 bases, and 11 bases lay between the germline ends. The germline V gene encodes CDR1 LNHDA and CDR2 SQIVND (reference sequence). The CDR3 has 13 amino acids. CDR3 residues: CASSNSAQYGYTF. The CDR3 coding sequence is TGTGCCAGTAGTAACAGTGCTCAATATGGCTACACCTTC. The complete variable domain, with remaining parts taken from reference TRBV19 and TRBJ1-2, reads DGGITQSPKYLFRKEGQNVTLSCEQNLNHDAMYWYRQDPGQGLRLIYYSQIVNDFQKGDIAEGYSVSREKKESFPLTVTSAQKNPTAFYLCASSNSAQYGYTFGSGTRLTVV.

The rearrangement joins TRBV10-3 to TRBJ2-1; TRBD2 matches 11 bases. The CDR3 consists of 16 residues. The V segment lost 1 base and the J segment 7 bases; nucleotides outside the gene matches: 6. Germline lookup yields CDR1 ENHRY and CDR2 SYGVKD. The CDR3 DNA reads TGTGCCATCAGTGAGTGGGGACTAGCGGAGGGGAATGAGCAGTTCTTC. Residues: CAISEWGLAEGNEQFF.

V is TRBV6-1 and J is TRBJ1-2; D not resolved. Trimming cost V 6 bases and J 9 bases, with 14 bases left between them. The length of the CDR3 is 12 residues. From germline, CDR1 is MNHNS and CDR2 SASEGT. Written as DNA, the CDR3 is TGTGCCAGCAGCCCTGCCCTGGAGAGCTACACCTTC. It codes for CASSPALESYTF.

The V call is TRBV27, the J call TRBJ2-1, with D maybe TRBD1 (6 bases). The CDR3 runs to 12 residues. V was shortened by 4 bases and J by 12 bases, with 13 bases between the two germline ends. Looked up from germline, CDR1 is MNHEY and CDR2 is SMNVEV (reference sequence). CDR3 in DNA: TGTGCCAGCAGTTCGTCAGGGGTAATGCAGTTCTTC. The encoded protein is CASSSSGVMQFF.

V and J are TRBV6-1 and TRBJ1-1, with no clear D. V was trimmed by 6 bases and J by 0 bases, leaving 11 bases between them. The CDR3 spans 14 residues. CDR1 MNHNS and CDR2 SASEGT come from the germline V gene. The CDR3 DNA reads as TGTGCCAGCAGCCCAGAACCCATGAACACTGAAGCTTTCTTT. Amino acid sequence: CASSPEPMNTEAFF.

This chain's CDR3 is CASSKGGDGYTF. CDR3 bases: TGTGCCAGCAGCAAAGGGGGGGATGGCTACACCTTC. The chain couples TRBV11-3 to TRBJ1-2; D might be TRBD1 (6 bases). This CDR3 has 12 residues. Trimming took 5 bases from V and 6 from J, leaving 10 bases between them. Looked up from germline, CDR1 is SGHNT and CDR2 is YENEEA.

The rearrangement links TRBV5-1 to TRBJ1-2, with 8 bases aligning to TRBD1. V dropped 3 bases and J dropped 5; count of bases not matched to a gene: 6. Per germline, CDR1 SGHRS and CDR2 YFSETQ. This CDR3 comprises 14 residues. The CDR3 spells CASSSGGVWYGYTF. CDR3 DNA: TGCGCCAGCAGCTCAGGGGGCGTGTGGTATGGCTACACCTTC.

CDR3 nucleotides: TGCGCCAGCAGCTTGTGGTTGGGAGATGAGCAGTTCTTC. This sequence encodes CASSLWLGDEQFF. The rearrangement links TRBV5-1 to TRBJ2-1, with D maybe TRBD2 (5 bases). V was cut by 1 base and J by 8 bases, with 10 bases left in between. This CDR3 has 13 residues. From germline, CDR1 is SGHRS and CDR2 YFSETQ.

Concerning this clone itself: The junction does not match germline at one end; this may be a read error. The chain combines TRBV9 with TRBJ2-1; 7 nucleotides line up with TRBD2. Germline V gene data show CDR1 as SGDLS and CDR2 as YYNGEE. This CDR3 region has 17 residues. CDR3 DNA: TGTGTCAGCAGCGTAGATATGGGAGGGTGGGCCTCCAATGAGCAGTTCTTC. This codes for CVSSVDMGGWASNEQFF.